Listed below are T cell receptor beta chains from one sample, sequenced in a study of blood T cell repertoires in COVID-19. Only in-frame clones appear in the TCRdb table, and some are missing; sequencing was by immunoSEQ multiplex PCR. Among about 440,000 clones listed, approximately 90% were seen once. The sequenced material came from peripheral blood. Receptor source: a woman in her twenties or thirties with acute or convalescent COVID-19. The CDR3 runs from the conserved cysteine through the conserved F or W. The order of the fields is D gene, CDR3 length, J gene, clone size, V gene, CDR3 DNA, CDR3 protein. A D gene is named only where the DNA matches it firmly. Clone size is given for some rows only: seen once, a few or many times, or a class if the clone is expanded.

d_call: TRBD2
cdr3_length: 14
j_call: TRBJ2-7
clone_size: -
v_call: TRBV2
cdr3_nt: TGTGCCAGCAGCGTCGGGGAGCGGGGGCACGAGCAGTACTTC
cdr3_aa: CASSVGERGHEQYF

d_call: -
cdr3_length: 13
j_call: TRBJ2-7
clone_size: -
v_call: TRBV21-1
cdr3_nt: TGTGCCAGCTTCCGGGACAGGGTTTACGAGCAGTACTTC
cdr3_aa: CASFRDRVYEQYF

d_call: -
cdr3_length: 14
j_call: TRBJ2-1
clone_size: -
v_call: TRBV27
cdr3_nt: TGTGCCAGCAGTTTTCTGGGAGTCAGAAATGAGCAGTTCTTC
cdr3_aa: CASSFLGVRNEQFF

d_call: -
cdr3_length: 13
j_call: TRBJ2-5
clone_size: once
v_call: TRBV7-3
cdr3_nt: TGTGCCAGCAGCCTACTATTACAAGAGACCCAGTACTTC
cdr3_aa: CASSLLLQETQYF

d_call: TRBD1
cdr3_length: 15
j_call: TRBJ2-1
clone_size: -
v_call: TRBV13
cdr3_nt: TGTGCCAGCAGCTCAGACAGGGTCACCTACAATGAGCAGTTCTTC
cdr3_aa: CASSSDRVTYNEQFF

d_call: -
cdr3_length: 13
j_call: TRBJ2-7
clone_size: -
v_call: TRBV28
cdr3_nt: TGTGCCAGCAGTTTATCCACAGTGTACGAGCAGTACTTC
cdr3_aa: CASSLSTVYEQYF

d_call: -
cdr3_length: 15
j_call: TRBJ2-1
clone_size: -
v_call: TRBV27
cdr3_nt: TGTGCCAGCAGTTTCGCCAGGGGAATCTACGATGAGCAGTTCTTC
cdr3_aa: CASSFARGIYDEQFF

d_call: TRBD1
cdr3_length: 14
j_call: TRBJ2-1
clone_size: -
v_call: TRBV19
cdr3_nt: TGTGCCAGTAGTATTTCAGACAGGGGGCCTGAGCAGTTCTTC
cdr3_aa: CASSISDRGPEQFF

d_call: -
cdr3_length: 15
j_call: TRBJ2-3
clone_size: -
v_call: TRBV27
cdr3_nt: TGTGCCAGCAGTTCACAGATACCTAGCACAGATACGCAGTATTTT
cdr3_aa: CASSSQIPSTDTQYF

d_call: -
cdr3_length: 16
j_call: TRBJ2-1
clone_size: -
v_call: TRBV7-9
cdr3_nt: TGTGCCAGCAGCCAAGCAACCCGAGGACCCAGGGGTGGGCAGTTCTTC
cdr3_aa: CASSQATRGPRGGQFF

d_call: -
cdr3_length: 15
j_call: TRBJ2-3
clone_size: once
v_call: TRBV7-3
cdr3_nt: TGTGCCAGCAGCTTAGGGGGGACGAAGGCTAATACGCAGTATTTT
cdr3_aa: CASSLGGTKANTQYF

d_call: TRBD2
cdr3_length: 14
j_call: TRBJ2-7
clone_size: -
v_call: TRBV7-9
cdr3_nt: TGTGCCAGCAGCGAGCGGGGGGTTACCTACGAGCAGTACTTC
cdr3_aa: CASSERGVTYEQYF

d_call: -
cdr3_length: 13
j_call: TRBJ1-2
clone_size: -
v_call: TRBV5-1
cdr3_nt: TGCGCCAGCAGTCAGGGATCAAACTATGGCTACACCTTC
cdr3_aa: CASSQGSNYGYTF